The sequence of this TCR beta chain was determined in a study of blood T cell repertoires in COVID-19. Germline CDR1 reads MNHEY; CDR2 reads SMNVEV (reference sequence). The CDR3 loop spans 15 amino acids. The V and J ends lost 6 bases and 1 base respectively, with 12 bases between them. Data came from immunoSEQ multiplex PCR; TCRdb stores just in-frame clones and leaves some out. Of about 230,000 clones listed, approximately 80% are singletons. Sequenced sample: peripheral blood. The V gene is TRBV27, the J gene TRBJ2-2; a possible D gene is TRBD2 (6 bases). This sequence was found in a middle-aged man with acute or convalescent COVID-19. The CDR3 sequence: CASSPLALNTGELFF. The CDR3 DNA reads TGTGCCAGCAGCCCTCTAGCGCTGAACACCGGGGAGCTGTTTTTT.